This T cell receptor beta chain was found in a study of PD-1 blockade in classical Hodgkin lymphoma. Each patient experienced a relapse that followed autologous stem cell transplantation, and brentuximab vedotin exposure varied. Data came from immunoSEQ multiplex PCR; TCRdb stores just in-frame clones and leaves some out. The sample contains 95,000 to 100,000 clones, approximately 90% of which appear only once. To note about this clone: Its antigen is not identified.

Germline V lookup: CDR1 SGHTA, CDR2 FQGTGA. This CDR3 is 14 amino acids long. The J segment lost 5 bases and the V segment lost 5 bases, leaving 5 bases of the junction unmatched. Study-level results: TCR diversity in CD4+, not CD8+, cells rose significantly by C4D1. Before treatment, complete responders showed about the same diversity as newly diagnosed patients. The repertoire differences lack a defined cause, possibly disease activity or prior therapy. Exclusion applied to patients who initiated nivolumab less than 1 year following ASCT.

The chain couples TRBV7-3 to TRBJ1-2, with TRBD1 matching 10 bases. This receptor was taken from a human donor with classical Hodgkin lymphoma. The material sequenced was peripheral blood mononuclear cells (PBMCs), taken before the second cycle of nivolumab. The CDR3 sequence is CASSRGTGVYGYTF. DNA of the CDR3: TGTGCCAGCAGCCGCGGGACAGGGGTATATGGCTACACCTTC.